This TCR beta chain was identified during a study of early T cells in non-severe SARS-CoV-2 infection (dated by TCRdb to the early 2020s). In terms of the full investigation: TCR sequencing used bulk RNA from unsorted whole blood, so alpha and beta chains could not be paired. On the study overall, not on this receptor specifically: VDJdb matching was skewed toward anti-spike CD8 responses and likely underestimated virus-specific expansions, missing private and CD4 specificities.

Trimming leaves V shorter by 5 bases and J shorter by 6 bases, with the junction holding 7 bases beyond the gene matches. Taken from the germline V gene, the CDR1 and CDR2 loops are SGHDN and FVKESK. There are 13 amino acids in the CDR3, from cysteine to phenylalanine inclusive. CDR3 DNA is the only sequence kept; it has 39 bases, read in frame from the first base. The study was a case-control design nested within a healthcare worker cohort in London, UK, with weekly nasopharyngeal swab PCR tests and blood sampling. Between 23 and 31 March 2020, the week of the UK lockdown, healthcare workers were enrolled and then followed up weekly for as long as 16 weeks. Library preparation was by 5' RACE. This sample was sequenced with a NextSeq 500. Unique molecular identifiers were attached to individual cDNA molecules in the TCR library protocol so that sequencing error and PCR bias could be corrected. TCR alpha and beta chains were both sequenced, and the abundances of alpha and beta sequences in each sample were closely correlated with each other. In the authors' own workflow: Decombinator V4 was used to annotate the V gene, J gene and CDR3 of the TCR sequences. TCRs were defined as expanded if a significant change between any two time points was detected under a Poisson model with p below 0.0001. TCR abundances were normalised to the total number of TCRs sequenced per sample and were expressed as counts per million. TRAV1-2 paired with TRAJ12, TRAJ20 or TRAJ33 defined MAIT TCRs, while TRAV10 paired with TRAJ18 defined iNKT TCRs. VDJdb, accessed 1 November 2021, was searched for CMV, EBV and SARS-CoV-2 annotated TCRs, excluding TCRs annotated for multiple antigens. TCRdb itself trimmed the public reads at Q25 with fastp, ran MiXCR and retained productive beta chains. A single entry per CDR3 protein holds the most common genes and DNA from its merged rows. In this record, the V and J calls reflect TCRdb's handling and not the investigators' own analysis. This sample has some 48,000 distinct CDR3 sequences in its table, and around a tenth of those were observed once. About 7.7% of the sample goes to the ten largest clones.

Notes on this clonotype: The target of this receptor is not known. No base qualities exist here, and no much larger clone lies one base off it.

Sequenced: whole blood. The TCR originated in an adult who was a healthcare worker with PCR-confirmed SARS-CoV-2 infection or an uninfected control (not recorded which). In this chain, TRBV14 is recombined with TRBJ2-7; 7 central nucleotides agree with TRBD2. In nucleotides, the sequence is TGTGCCAGCAGCACTAGACTAGCCCCCGAGCAGTACTTC. Its protein product is CASSTRLAPEQYF.